Here is one T cell receptor (beta chain) with its context. These data are taken from a study of sequential checkpoint blockade in melanoma. The CDR3 runs to 13 residues. Trimming left V 4 bases short and J 7 bases short, with 12 bases between. From germline, CDR1 is MGHRA and CDR2 YSYEKL. Treatment here: randomized to nivolumab then ipilimumab (arm A) or the reverse (arm B). DNA-damaging chemotherapy had not been given to any patient beforehand. Produced via immunoSEQ multiplex PCR; TCRdb's table is partial and in-frame only. The repertoire holds tens of thousands of clones, with around 75% as singletons.

This material consisted of CD8+ T cells sorted from blood (inferred from file names), taken from a patient given nivolumab and ipilimumab in sequence. The clonotype originates from a human donor with melanoma. The rearrangement uses TRBV4-1 and TRBJ2-3; possibly TRBD1 for D (6 bases). CDR3 in DNA: TGCGCCAGCAGCCCCCGACAGGCCTATACGCAGTATTTT. Residues: CASSPRQAYTQYF.